This TCR beta chain was identified during a study of CXCR3-negative and CXCR3-positive naive CD8 T cells. General study findings and limits: Naive cells, whether CXCR3-negative or CXCR3-positive, had similar TRBV-TRBJ usage, while memory cells differed. CXCR3-positive naive cells carried more hydrophobic TRB CDR3s than CXCR3-negative ones. In both naive subsets diversity was comparably high, whereas memory CD8+ cells showed much lower diversity.

Researchers prepared the TRB cDNA libraries using 5' RACE with UMI labels. TCRdb reprocessed the 5' RACE reads, keeping one entry per CDR3 protein, no DNA. The listing records some 53,000 distinct CDR3 sequences. About 310,000 cells per CD8+ T cell subset were flow-sorted in triplicate. Among CD8+ T cells, naive ones were CD45RO-CCR7+CD27+CD95-. As concerns this clonotype: Its cognate antigen is unknown.

The CDR3 consists of 18 residues. The germline V gene has CDR1 LGHNA and CDR2 YSLEER. The rearrangement uses TRBV4-3 and TRBJ2-7; the D gene TCRdb calls, TRBD1, cannot be checked with no DNA. The clonotype originates from a human donor in good health. Some clones in this sample may be carry-over from other donors' samples. Material for sequencing was naive CXCR3+ CD8+ T cells from blood. As for subset: CD45RO-CCR7+CD27+CD95- naive CD8+ T cells expressing CXCR3 (TNR3+). Here the CDR3 reads CASSQGGRGQGAVYEQYF.